These 17 T cell receptor beta chains originate from one sample sequenced in a study of early stage breast cancer tumors. TCRdb's table, derived via immunoSEQ multiplex PCR, lists solely in-frame clones and lacks some. The sample comprises some 70,000 clones, 65% to 85% of which are singletons, and 3% to 3.5% rests with the top ten. Sequencing was done on a sample of blood. The receptor set was obtained from a person in their sixties with breast cancer.

CDR3 region: CASRHRGTYEQYF. In DNA form, the CDR3 reads TGTGCCAGCAGACACAGGGGAACCTACGAGCAGTACTTC. The chain couples TRBV6-6 to TRBJ2-7; 7 nucleotides match TRBD1. The germline V gene has CDR1 MNHNY and CDR2 SVGAGI (reference sequence). The V and J ends lost 6 bases and 2 bases, in that order; junction bases with no gene match: 4. The CDR3 consists of 13 residues.

The chain has TRBV11-2 and TRBJ2-1; unclear D gene. The ends were cut back, 5 bases at V and 2 bases at J, with 4 bases in the middle. There are 12 residues in the CDR3. Germline CDR1 SGHAT, CDR2 FQNNGV. DNA for the CDR3: TGTGCCAGCAGCAGGGCCTACAATGAGCAGTTCTTC. Encoded protein: CASSRAYNEQFF.

DNA for the CDR3: TGCGCCAGCAGCCCGGCCGACCAAGAGACCCAGTACTTC. Amino acid sequence: CASSPADQETQYF. The rearrangement uses TRBV5-1 and TRBJ2-5; D not resolved. With 4 bases removed from V and 0 bases from J, the gap between germline ends came to 7 bases. Germline V lookup: CDR1 SGHRS, CDR2 YFSETQ. The CDR3 sequence is 13 residues long. Full variable domain (remainder filled in from reference TRBV5-1 and TRBJ2-5): KAGVTQTPRYLIKTRGQQVTLSCSPISGHRSVSWYQQTPGQGLQFLFEYFSETQRNKGNFPGRFSGRQFSNSRSEMNVSTLELGDSALYLCASSPADQETQYFGPGTRLLVL.

V gene TRBV2 combines with J gene TRBJ2-1; 9 bases line up with TRBD1. In germline, CDR1 is SNHLY, CDR2 FYNNEI. Losses at the gene ends were 4 bases for V and 6 bases for J; bases not matched to a gene: 4. The CDR3 totals 14 residues. CDR3 in amino acids: CASSVQGAVNEQFF. CDR3 coding DNA: TGTGCCAGCAGTGTACAGGGGGCTGTCAATGAGCAGTTCTTC.

This CDR3 is CASSPRWGQGTTNEKLFF. CDR3 sequence (DNA): TGTGCCAGCTCACCCAGATGGGGACAGGGGACAACTAATGAAAAACTGTTTTTT. The chain couples TRBV18 to TRBJ1-4, with 10 positions matching TRBD1. Germline V gene lookup returns CDR1 KGHSH and CDR2 LQKENI. The CDR3 consists of 18 residues. J was trimmed by 0 bases and V by 3 bases; bases with no gene match: 7.

V usage is TRBV19 and J usage is TRBJ2-7; maybe TRBD2 (5 bases). Per the germline V gene, CDR1 is LNHDA and CDR2 is SQIVND (reference sequence). V was pared by 3 bases and J by 3 bases, with 12 bases between. The CDR3 is 14 residues long. CDR3 sequence: CASSIQGGYYEQYF. The CDR3 DNA reads as TGTGCCAGTAGTATTCAAGGCGGGTACTACGAGCAGTACTTC.

This chain joins TRBV19 and TRBJ2-1, with 8 bases matching TRBD2. V lost 5 bases to trimming and J lost 7 bases; unmatched junction nucleotides: 7. Germline CDR1 LNHDA, CDR2 SQIVND (reference sequence). CDR3 size: 14 residues. DNA of the CDR3: TGTGCCAGTAGTCGACCCTCGGGGGGGAATGAGCAGTTCTTC. It codes for CASSRPSGGNEQFF.

This sequence joins TRBV5-1 and TRBJ2-2; D call uncertain. The V gene lost 4 bases and the J gene lost 0 bases, with 13 bases spanning the gap. Germline loops: CDR1 SGHRS, CDR2 YFSETQ. CDR3 size: 16 residues. The CDR3, as DNA: TGCGCCAGCAGCCCAACGACCCATACGAACACCGGGGAGCTGTTTTTT. It encodes CASSPTTHTNTGELFF. Complete variable domain (other parts from reference TRBV5-1 and TRBJ2-2): KAGVTQTPRYLIKTRGQQVTLSCSPISGHRSVSWYQQTPGQGLQFLFEYFSETQRNKGNFPGRFSGRQFSNSRSEMNVSTLELGDSALYLCASSPTTHTNTGELFFGEGSRLTVL.

The chain couples TRBV5-1 to TRBJ2-3; 9 bases map to TRBD1. With 4 bases clipped from V and 5 bases from J, the junction kept 8 bases outside the gene matches. The CDR3 extends over 15 amino acids. The V gene's germline CDR1 is SGHRS and CDR2 YFSETQ. The DNA for the CDR3 is TGCGCCAGCAGCGATCCGGGACAGGGACAAGATACGCAGTATTTT. Protein: CASSDPGQGQDTQYF.

This sequence joins TRBV27 and TRBJ2-3; D is undetermined. Per the germline V gene, CDR1 is MNHEY and CDR2 is SMNVEV (reference sequence). Trimming shortened V by 8 bases and J by 1 base, and 7 bases separated the two germline ends. The CDR3 is made up of 12 amino acids. The CDR3 DNA sequence: TGTGCCAGCGCGGCGGGCACAGATACGCAGTATTTT. Its translation is CASAAGTDTQYF.

The chain has TRBV28 and TRBJ2-5; D uncertain. This CDR3 is 13 amino acids long. Looked up from germline, CDR1 is MDHEN and CDR2 is SYDVKM. With 6 bases removed from V and 1 base from J, the gap between germline ends came to 9 bases. The DNA of the CDR3 is TGTGCCAGCAGCAACGGACGCCAAGAGACCCAGTACTTC. This sequence encodes CASSNGRQETQYF.

This clone showed up many times. This chain joins TRBV21-1 and TRBJ2-2; the DNA was not compared with TRBD1, the D call given in the table. TRBV21-1 is listed as a pseudogene. The CDR3 runs 16 residues. In DNA, the CDR3 is TGTGCCAGCAGCAAAGAGGGCAGGGGGCGCACCGGGGAGCTGTTTTTT. Translation gives CASSKEGRGRTGELFF.

The chain combines TRBV4-1 with TRBJ1-1; tentatively, D is TRBD1 (6 bases). This CDR3 spans 15 amino acids. Trimming shortened V by 1 base and J by 3 bases, and 12 bases separated the two germline ends. Germline V CDR1 and CDR2: MGHRA, YSYEKL. The CDR3 nucleotides read TGCGCCAGCAGCCAAGGTCCCGGGACACACACTGAAGCTTTCTTT. This sequence encodes CASSQGPGTHTEAFF.

The chain is built from TRBV6-5 and TRBJ2-5, with D maybe TRBD1 (7 bases). CDR1 is MNHEY and CDR2 is SVGAGI in the germline V gene. This CDR3 has 14 amino acids. Trimming shortened V by 4 bases and J by 7 bases, and 16 bases separated the two germline ends. The CDR3 sequence is CASSFDREVGTQYF. The CDR3 region has the DNA TGTGCCAGCAGTTTTGACAGGGAGGTGGGGACCCAGTACTTC.

V gene TRBV27 combines with J gene TRBJ1-5; possible D gene TRBD1, 6 bases. V was cut by 6 bases and J by 4 bases, with 16 bases left in between. This CDR3 is built from 15 residues. CDR1 is MNHEY, CDR2 SMNVEV, per germline (reference sequence). Here the CDR3 DNA reads TGTGCCAGCAGGAGGGCAGGGGAGAAGAATCAGCCCCAGCATTTT. This encodes CASRRAGEKNQPQHF.

The genes are TRBV9 and TRBJ2-3, with 8 bases identical to TRBD1. The junction had 5 bases not matched to a gene; V was cut back by 4 bases and J by 1 base. This CDR3 contains 15 residues. Per the germline V gene, CDR1 is SGDLS and CDR2 is YYNGEE. CDR3 in amino acids: CASSLRGLGTDTQYF. As DNA, the CDR3 is TGTGCCAGCAGCCTCAGGGGGCTGGGCACAGATACGCAGTATTTT.

The V gene is TRBV27, the J gene TRBJ2-5; 10 bases match TRBD2. The CDR3 covers 14 residues. The V and J ends lost 6 bases and 2 bases, in that order; junction bases with no gene match: 3. CDR1 MNHEY and CDR2 SMNVEV come from the germline V gene (reference sequence). The CDR3 spells CASRGLADQETQYF. The CDR3 coding sequence is TGTGCCAGCAGAGGACTAGCGGATCAAGAGACCCAGTACTTC.